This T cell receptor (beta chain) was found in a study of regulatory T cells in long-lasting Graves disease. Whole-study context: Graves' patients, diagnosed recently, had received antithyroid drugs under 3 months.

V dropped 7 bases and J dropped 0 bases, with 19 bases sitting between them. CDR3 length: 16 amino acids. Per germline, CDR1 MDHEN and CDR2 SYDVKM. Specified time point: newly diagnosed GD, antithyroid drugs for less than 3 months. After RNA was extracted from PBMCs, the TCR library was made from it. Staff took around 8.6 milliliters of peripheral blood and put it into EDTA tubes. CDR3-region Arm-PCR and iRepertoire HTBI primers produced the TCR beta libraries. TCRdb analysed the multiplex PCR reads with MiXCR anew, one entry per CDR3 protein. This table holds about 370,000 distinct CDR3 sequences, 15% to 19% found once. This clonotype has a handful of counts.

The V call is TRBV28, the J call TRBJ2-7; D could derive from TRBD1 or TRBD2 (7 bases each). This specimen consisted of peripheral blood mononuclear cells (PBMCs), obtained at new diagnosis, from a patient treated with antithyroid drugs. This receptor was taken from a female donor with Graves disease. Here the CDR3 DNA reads TGTGCCAGCACAGGGGGGGGCCAAGGGAGCTCCTACGAGCAGTACTTC. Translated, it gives CASTGGGQGSSYEQYF.